One and the same sample provided the 22 T cell receptor beta chains below, sequenced in a study of a mutant IDH1 vaccine in newly diagnosed glioma. Time point: baseline, week 1 (first vaccination visit). Treatment noted: pre-vaccination baseline after standard-of-care therapy. Generated by immunoSEQ multiplex PCR, the TCRdb table keeps only in-frame clones and is missing some. The sample includes around 99,000 clones, around four fifths of them seen just once. The source was PBMCs, collected from a glioma patient treated with radiotherapy, temozolomide or both. The receptors here all came from a man aged 40-49 years with glioma.

This clone was counted only a few times. This sequence joins TRBV14 and TRBJ1-1, with a possible D match to TRBD1 (5 bases). The CDR3 extends over 14 amino acids. The V end lost 0 bases, the J end lost 4 bases, and 9 bases lay between the germline ends. Germline V lookup: CDR1 SGHDN, CDR2 FVKESK. The CDR3 DNA is TGTGCCAGCAGCCAAGATTTGGGGCGCACTGAAGCTTTCTTT. This sequence encodes CASSQDLGRTEAFF.

V usage is TRBV30 and J usage is TRBJ1-4, with a tentative D call TRBD1 (6 bases). This CDR3 has 12 residues. The V end was cut by 1 base, the J end by 7 bases, with 7 bases between. Germline assignment: CDR1 GTSNPN and CDR2 SVGIG (reference sequence). In DNA, the CDR3 is TGTGCCTGGAGTGCAGGGGTTGAAAAACTGTTTTTT. Protein: CAWSAGVEKLFF.

This chain uses TRBV5-8 with TRBJ2-5; D may be TRBD2 (6 bases). V was cut by 0 bases and J by 5 bases, with 11 bases left in between. This CDR3 has 14 amino acids. CDR1 is SGHTS and CDR2 is YDEGEE in the germline V gene. CDR3 sequence (DNA): TGTGCCAGCAGCTTGGTGGCAGGGAGGGAGACCCAGTACTTC. Amino acids: CASSLVAGRETQYF.

V and J are TRBV1 and TRBJ2-6; the table's D call of TRBD1 was not tested on the DNA. TRBV1 is described as a pseudogene. The CDR3 extends over 21 amino acids. For the CDR3, the DNA is TGCACCAGCAGCCAGTCACCCCGGACAGAATTCAAGGTTAATGAGCCCAACGTCCTGACTTTC. This sequence encodes CTSSQSPRTEFKVNEPNVLTF.

The chain recombines TRBV7-9 with TRBJ2-1, with TRBD1 matching over 8 bases. The V gene's germline CDR1 is SEHNR and CDR2 FQNEAQ (reference sequence). There are 12 residues in the CDR3. V lost 5 bases, J lost 7 bases, and 1 base stayed unmatched. The CDR3 region has the DNA TGTGCCAGCAGCCGGACAGGGAATGAGCAGTTCTTC. Translated: CASSRTGNEQFF.

This chain links TRBV5-1 with TRBJ2-5; D perhaps matches TRBD2 (6 bases). The DNA end lines up better with TRBJ2-7; the J call may be wrong. CDR1 and CDR2 (germline): SGHRS, YFSETQ. There are 15 residues in the CDR3. Written as DNA, the CDR3 is TGCGCCAGCAGCTTGGAACCGACTAGTTTCTCCGAGCAGTACTTC. Protein: CASSLEPTSFSEQYF.

This chain uses TRBV5-8 with TRBJ2-5, with 8 positions matching TRBD1. This CDR3 has 13 residues. The V gene end was trimmed by 4 bases and the J gene end by 5 bases; junction bases not matched to a gene: 4. Looked up from germline, CDR1 is SGHTS and CDR2 is YDEGEE. The CDR3, as DNA: TGTGCCAGCAGCCGGACAGGGAAGGAGACCCAGTACTTC. Translated, it gives CASSRTGKETQYF.

This clone was counted only a few times. V gene TRBV7-8 combines with J gene TRBJ1-1, with 10 bases identical to TRBD1. V dropped 5 bases and J dropped 3; count of bases not matched to a gene: 6. From germline, CDR1 is SGHVS and CDR2 FQNEAQ. CDR3 size: 15 residues. The CDR3 sequence: CASSRDRGRDTEAFF. DNA of the CDR3: TGTGCCAGCAGCCGGGACAGGGGAAGGGACACTGAAGCTTTCTTT.

V gene TRBV5-4 combines with J gene TRBJ1-1; D is perhaps TRBD1 (5 bases). The CDR3 has 15 amino acids. Per the germline V gene, CDR1 is SGHNT and CDR2 is YYREEE (reference sequence). V gave up 3 bases and J gave up 4 bases, with 16 bases separating them. Here the CDR3 DNA reads TGTGCCAGCAGCTGGGGGACCACAGGCTCCACTGAAGCTTTCTTT. It specifies CASSWGTTGSTEAFF.

The sample holds one count of this clone. The rearrangement joins TRBV10-2 to TRBJ1-1, with TRBD1 as a possible D gene (5 bases). This CDR3 is built from 14 residues. V was clipped by 4 bases and J by 0 bases, with 9 bases between them. The germline gives CDR1 WSHSY, CDR2 SAAADI. The CDR3, as DNA: TGCGCCAGCAGTGCTCGACAGCTGAACACTGAAGCTTTCTTT. It translates to CASSARQLNTEAFF.

The chain has TRBV7-6 and TRBJ2-7; 9 bases align to TRBD1. The V segment lost 10 bases and the J segment 4 bases; nucleotides outside the gene matches: 17. The CDR3 loop spans 16 amino acids. Looked up from germline, CDR1 is SGHVS and CDR2 is FNYEAQ. The CDR3 reads CATTPVPGQGFYEQYF. The CDR3 bases are TGTGCCACCACACCCGTACCGGGACAGGGATTTTACGAGCAGTACTTC.

The chain links TRBV2 to TRBJ2-7; D assignment may be TRBD1 or TRBD2 (6 bases each). The CDR3 sequence is 13 residues long. The V gene's germline CDR1 is SNHLY and CDR2 FYNNEI. V dropped 10 bases and J dropped 5 bases, with 18 bases sitting between them. The CDR3: CANQIRGVHEQYF. Written as DNA, the CDR3 is TGTGCCAACCAGATTAGGGGGGTCCACGAGCAGTACTTC.

The rearrangement links TRBV4-3 to TRBJ2-3; D call uncertain. The ends were cut back, 0 bases at V and 0 bases at J, with 4 bases in the middle. This CDR3 region has 14 residues. Germline V gene data show CDR1 as LGHNA and CDR2 as YSLEER. The CDR3 region is CASSQDGSTDTQYF. The DNA for the CDR3 is TGCGCCAGCAGCCAAGATGGGAGCACAGATACGCAGTATTTT.

The chain has TRBV7-2 and TRBJ1-2; possibly TRBD1 for D (6 bases). Looked up from germline, CDR1 is SGHTA and CDR2 is FQGNSA. CDR3 length: 15 residues. V dropped 6 bases and J dropped 5 bases, with 19 bases sitting between them. The CDR3 loop is CASRRPYGQNYGYTF. The CDR3 nucleotides are TGTGCCAGCAGACGACCGTATGGACAGAATTATGGCTACACCTTC.

The chain uses TRBV5-1 and TRBJ2-1; TRBD1 matches at 9 bases. This CDR3 region has 14 residues. Germline-derived CDR1 and CDR2 are SGHRS and YFSETQ. Germline trimming cut 4 bases from V and 5 bases from J; bases unmatched to any gene: 4. CDR3 nucleotide sequence: TGCGCCAGCAGCCGAAGGACAGGGGACAATGAGCAGTTCTTC. It yields the protein CASSRRTGDNEQFF.

J is TRBJ1-1 and V is TRBV5-4; D is perhaps TRBD1 (5 bases). Trimming left V 0 bases short and J 7 bases short, with 7 bases between. The CDR3 runs to 12 residues. In germline, CDR1 is SGHNT, CDR2 YYREEE (reference sequence). The chain's CDR3 is CASSLVQGEAFF. CDR3 bases: TGTGCCAGCAGCTTGGTTCAGGGTGAAGCTTTCTTT.

DNA of the CDR3: TGTGCCAGCCGGGGGACTCCTGGCTACACCTTC. This encodes CASRGTPGYTF. The rearrangement uses TRBV28 and TRBJ1-2, with TRBD1 as a possible D gene (5 bases). Germline CDR1 reads MDHEN; CDR2 reads SYDVKM. Deletions cut 8 bases from V and 7 bases from J, with 11 bases between. This CDR3 spans 11 amino acids.

The V and J genes are TRBV6-5 and TRBJ1-6; D call uncertain. There are 13 residues in the CDR3. Trimming took 3 bases from V and 7 from J, leaving 7 bases between them. Germline V gene data show CDR1 as MNHEY and CDR2 as SVGAGI. The CDR3 loop reads CASSYWGNSPLHF. For the CDR3, the DNA is TGTGCCAGCAGTTATTGGGGAAATTCACCCCTCCACTTT.

The chain uses TRBV19 and TRBJ2-7; 7 bases match TRBD1. The J segment lost 3 bases and the V segment lost 3 bases, leaving 8 bases of the junction unmatched. CDR1 and CDR2 (germline): LNHDA, SQIVND (reference sequence). This CDR3 region has 15 residues. The CDR3 loop is CASSIGQGVHYEQYF. CDR3 nucleotide sequence: TGTGCCAGTAGTATCGGGCAGGGGGTACACTACGAGCAGTACTTC.

The V gene is TRBV5-1, the J gene TRBJ2-1, with D perhaps TRBD1 (6 bases). V was trimmed by 0 bases and J by 0 bases, leaving 7 bases between them. The length of the CDR3 is 15 residues. CDR1 SGHRS and CDR2 YFSETQ come from the germline V gene. CDR3 sequence: CASSLVGASYNEQFF. The CDR3 DNA reads as TGCGCCAGCAGCTTGGTGGGGGCCTCCTACAATGAGCAGTTCTTC.

V and J are TRBV25-1 and TRBJ2-7, with a possible D match to TRBD1 (7 bases). V lost 1 base to trimming and J lost 1 base, with 14 bases between them. The CDR3 sequence is 16 residues long. Germline CDR1 MGHDK, CDR2 SYGVNS. CDR3 in amino acids: CASSEFGGGESYEQYF. CDR3 nucleotides: TGTGCCAGCAGTGAATTTGGAGGGGGCGAATCCTACGAGCAGTACTTC.

The chain links TRBV10-3 to TRBJ2-1; 9 bases line up with TRBD1. V lost 2 bases to trimming and J lost 5 bases; unmatched junction nucleotides: 10. The CDR3 totals 17 residues. Germline CDR1 is ENHRY and CDR2 is SYGVKD. DNA of the CDR3: TGTGCCATCAGTGAGATACCGGGACAGGGAGTCGACAATGAGCAGTTCTTC. It specifies CAISEIPGQGVDNEQFF.